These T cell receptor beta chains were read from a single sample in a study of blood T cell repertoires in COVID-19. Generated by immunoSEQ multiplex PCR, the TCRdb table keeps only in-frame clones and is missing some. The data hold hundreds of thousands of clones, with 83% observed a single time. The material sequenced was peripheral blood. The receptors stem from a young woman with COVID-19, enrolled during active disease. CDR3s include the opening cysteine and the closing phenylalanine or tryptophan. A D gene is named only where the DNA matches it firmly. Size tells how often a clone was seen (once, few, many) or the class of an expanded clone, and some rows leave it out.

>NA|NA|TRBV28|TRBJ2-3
CASSFTMRDTQYF
TGTGCCAGCAGTTTTACCATGAGAGATACGCAGTATTTT
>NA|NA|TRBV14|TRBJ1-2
CASSQAGIHGYTF
TGTGCCAGCAGCCAAGCAGGGATCCATGGCTACACCTTC
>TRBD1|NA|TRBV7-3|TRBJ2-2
CASSSRGTGLTGELFF
TGTGCCAGCAGCTCGAGAGGGACAGGGCTCACCGGGGAGCTGTTTTTT
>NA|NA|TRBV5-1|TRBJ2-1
CASSLGVVDEQFF
TGCGCCAGCAGCTTGGGCGTGGTAGATGAGCAGTTCTTC
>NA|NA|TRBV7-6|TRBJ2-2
CASSFTAGGPTNTGELFF
TGTGCCAGCAGTTTCACCGCTGGCGGGCCTACGAACACCGGGGAGCTGTTTTTT
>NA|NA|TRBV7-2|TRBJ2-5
CASSLVREQETQYF
TGTGCCAGCAGCTTAGTCCGAGAACAAGAGACCCAGTACTTC
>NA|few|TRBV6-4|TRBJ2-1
CASSDSDSPNEQFF
TGTGCCAGCAGTGACTCGGACAGCCCGAATGAGCAGTTCTTC
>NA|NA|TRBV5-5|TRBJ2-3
CASSYVSGHTQYF
TGTGCCAGCAGCTACGTTAGCGGACATACGCAGTATTTT
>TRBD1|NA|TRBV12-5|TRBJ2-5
CASGSGTGAGTQYF
TGTGCTAGTGGTTCCGGGACAGGGGCCGGGACCCAGTACTTC
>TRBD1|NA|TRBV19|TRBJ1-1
CASIGQGITEAFF
TGTGCCAGTATAGGACAGGGGATCACTGAAGCTTTCTTT
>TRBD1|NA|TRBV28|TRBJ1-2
CASIKGQYGYTF
TGTGCCAGCATTAAGGGACAGTATGGCTACACCTTC
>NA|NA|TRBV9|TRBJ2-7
CASSVDGGAGGDEQYF
TGTGCCAGCAGCGTAGATGGGGGAGCAGGAGGGGACGAGCAGTACTTC
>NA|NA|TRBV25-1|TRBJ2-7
CASSEWVTSNYEQYF
TGTGCCAGCAGTGAATGGGTGACAAGCAACTACGAGCAGTACTTC
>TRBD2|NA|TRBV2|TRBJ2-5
CASNLNLAGVETQYF
TGTGCCAGCAATTTGAATTTAGCGGGAGTGGAGACCCAGTACTTC
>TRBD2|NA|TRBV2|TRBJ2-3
CASSPGTSVTDTQYF
TGTGCCAGCAGTCCCGGGACTAGCGTTACAGATACGCAGTATTTT
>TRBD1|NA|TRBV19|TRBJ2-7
CASSDRGSYEQYF
TGTGCCAGTAGCGACAGGGGTTCCTACGAGCAGTACTTC
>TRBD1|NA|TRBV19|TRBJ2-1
CASSIRQGSYNEQFF
TGTGCCAGTAGTATTCGACAGGGGTCCTACAATGAGCAGTTCTTC
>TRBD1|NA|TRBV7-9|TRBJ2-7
CASSLVQGAVYEQYF
TGTGCCAGCAGCTTAGTGCAGGGGGCGGTGTACGAGCAGTACTTC
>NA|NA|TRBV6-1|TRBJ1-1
CASSIKGENTEAFF
TGTGCCAGCAGCATAAAAGGGGAGAACACTGAAGCTTTCTTT
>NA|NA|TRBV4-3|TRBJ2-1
CASSQENRGMVNEQFF
TGCGCCAGCAGCCAAGAGAACCGCGGGATGGTTAATGAGCAGTTCTTC
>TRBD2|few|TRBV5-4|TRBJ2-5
CASSPGGETQYF
TGTGCCAGCAGCCCGGGGGGAGAGACCCAGTACTTC
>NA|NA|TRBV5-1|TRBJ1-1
CASRQVGGDTEAFF
TGCGCCAGCAGACAAGTCGGAGGGGACACTGAAGCTTTCTTT
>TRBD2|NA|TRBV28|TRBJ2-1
CASSPSGSLYNEQFF
TGTGCCAGCAGTCCTAGCGGGAGCCTCTACAATGAGCAGTTCTTC
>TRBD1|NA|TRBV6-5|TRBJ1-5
CASSPWDRYNQPQHF
TGTGCCAGCAGTCCTTGGGACAGGTACAATCAGCCCCAGCATTTT
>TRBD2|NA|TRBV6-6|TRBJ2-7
CASSLRPAGESVHEQYF
TGTGCCAGCAGTCTTCGCCCGGCGGGAGAATCCGTCCACGAGCAGTACTTC
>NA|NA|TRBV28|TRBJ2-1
CAPSGGNEQFF
TGTGCCCCGAGCGGCGGCAATGAGCAGTTCTTC
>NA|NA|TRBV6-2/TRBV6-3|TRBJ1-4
CASSYSAGTTNEKLFF
TGTGCCAGCAGTTACTCGGCGGGGACAACTAATGAAAAACTGTTTTTT
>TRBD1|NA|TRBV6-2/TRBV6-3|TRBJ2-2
CASSYGTGETGELFF
TGTGCCAGCAGTTACGGGACAGGGGAAACCGGGGAGCTGTTTTTT
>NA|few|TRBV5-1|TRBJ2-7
CASSRGRDEQYF
TGCGCCAGCAGCCGCGGCAGGGACGAGCAGTACTTC
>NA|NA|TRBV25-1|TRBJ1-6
CASSVSRGNSPLHF
TGTGCCAGCAGTGTTAGCAGGGGCAACTCACCCCTCCACTTT
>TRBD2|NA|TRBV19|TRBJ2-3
CASSRRLAGGFTDTQYF
TGTGCCAGTAGTCGAAGACTAGCGGGGGGCTTCACAGATACGCAGTATTTT
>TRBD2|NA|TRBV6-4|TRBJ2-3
CASSSQTSGGTDTQYF
TGTGCCAGCAGCTCTCAAACTAGCGGGGGCACAGATACGCAGTATTTT
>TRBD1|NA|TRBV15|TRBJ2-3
CATSRDRAGDTQYF
TGTGCCACCAGCAGGGACAGGGCCGGGGATACGCAGTATTTT
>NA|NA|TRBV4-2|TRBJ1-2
CASSQENGYGYTF
TGTGCCAGCAGCCAAGAGAACGGCTATGGCTACACCTTC
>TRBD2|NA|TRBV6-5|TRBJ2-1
CASRGAGASEQFF
TGTGCCAGCAGGGGAGCGGGAGCAAGTGAGCAGTTCTTC
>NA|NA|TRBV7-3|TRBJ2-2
CASSLVAGPNTGELFF
TGTGCCAGCTCCCTTGTCGCGGGGCCGAACACCGGGGAGCTGTTTTTT
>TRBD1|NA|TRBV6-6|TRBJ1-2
CASNSDRGHGYTF
TGTGCCAGCAATTCGGACAGGGGGCATGGCTACACCTTC
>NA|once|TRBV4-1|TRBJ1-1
CASSYPGANTEAFF
TGCGCCAGCAGCTACCCAGGGGCGAACACTGAAGCTTTCTTT
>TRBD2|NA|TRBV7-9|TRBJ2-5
CASSPTAGGQETQYF
TGTGCCAGCAGCCCGACAGCGGGAGGGCAAGAGACCCAGTACTTC
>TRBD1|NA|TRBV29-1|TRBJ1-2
CSVRQGIGAYGYTF
TGCAGCGTTAGACAGGGAATTGGTGCCTATGGCTACACCTTC
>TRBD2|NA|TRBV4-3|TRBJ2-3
CASSQGPSGITDTQYF
TGCGCCAGCAGCCAAGGTCCTAGCGGAATCACAGATACGCAGTATTTT
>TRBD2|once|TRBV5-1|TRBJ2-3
CASSLAKPGGSTDTQYF
TGCGCCAGCAGCTTGGCCAAGCCGGGAGGGAGCACAGATACGCAGTATTTT
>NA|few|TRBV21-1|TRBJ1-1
CASRGGDTEAFF
TGTGCCAGCAGGGGGGGGGACACTGAAGCTTTCTTT
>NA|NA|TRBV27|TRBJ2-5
CASSFGAVPRQETQYF
TGTGCCAGCAGTTTTGGAGCGGTTCCCAGGCAAGAGACCCAGTACTTC
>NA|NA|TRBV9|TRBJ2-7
CASSVGTGFSYEQYF
TGTGCCAGCAGCGTAGGTACGGGTTTCTCTTACGAGCAGTACTTC
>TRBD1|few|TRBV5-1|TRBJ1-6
CASSLTGDSPLHF
TGCGCCAGCAGCTTGACAGGGGACTCACCCCTCCACTTT
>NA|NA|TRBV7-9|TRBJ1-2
CASSLEGDSACYF
TGTGCCAGCAGCTTAGAGGGCGACAGCGCTTGTTACTTC
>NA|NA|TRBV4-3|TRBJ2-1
CASSQETAEGNEQFF
TGCGCCAGCAGCCAAGAAACAGCCGAAGGCAATGAGCAGTTCTTC
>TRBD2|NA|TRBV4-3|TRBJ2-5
CASSQAYSASGRPQETQYF
TGCGCCAGCAGCCAAGCTTATTCCGCTAGCGGGAGGCCGCAAGAGACCCAGTACTTC
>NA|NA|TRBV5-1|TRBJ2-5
CASSLVPQETQYF
TGCGCCAGCAGCTTGGTCCCACAGGAGACCCAGTACTTC
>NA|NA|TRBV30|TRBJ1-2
CAWSVRGDSGYTF
TGTGCCTGGAGTGTACGGGGGGATAGTGGCTACACCTTC
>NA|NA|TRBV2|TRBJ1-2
CASSDPRDYGYTF
TGTGCCAGCAGTGATCCCAGGGACTATGGCTACACCTTC
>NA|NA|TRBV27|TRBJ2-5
CASSPGGPETQYF
TGTGCCAGCAGTCCCGGGGGGCCCGAGACCCAGTACTTC
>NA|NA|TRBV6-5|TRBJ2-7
CASSSGGEQYF
TGTGCCAGCAGTTCCGGCGGCGAGCAGTACTTC
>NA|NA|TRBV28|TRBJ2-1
CASTILGLNEQFF
TGTGCCAGCACGATACTGGGACTCAATGAGCAGTTCTTC
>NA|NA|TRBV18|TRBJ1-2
CASSPYAGNYGYTF
TGTGCCAGCTCACCATATGCCGGGAACTATGGCTACACCTTC